This T cell receptor (beta chain) appears in the sequencing data of a study of cytomegalovirus exposure and HLA in healthy donors. Findings and limits, study-wide: There were some V segments, including TRBV6-2 and TRBV6-3, excluded as indistinguishable. A list of about 180 TCR beta chains associated with cytomegalovirus was given. A highly shared variant cluster was judged a likely technical artifact.

A remark on this clone: The antigen is undetermined.

The germline CDR1 and CDR2 sequences are SGDLS and YYNGEE. The V end lost 0 bases, the J end lost 5 bases, and 3 bases lay between the germline ends. The CDR3 is 13 amino acids. The PCR used 60 Vbeta and 13 Jbeta primers. Sequencing was performed with immunoSEQ multiplex PCR; in TCRdb, only in-frame clones are kept and a portion is missing. The table shows about 77,000 clones, with around three quarters occurring only once. The donors, nominally healthy at sampling, likely had unrecorded immune exposures. The V and J genes are TRBV9 and TRBJ1-6; D remains unclear. Sequencing input: PBMCs. The receptor was derived from a man aged 40-49 years in good health and CMV-seronegative. CDR3 protein: CASSVGDNSPLHF. CDR3 coding DNA: TGTGCCAGCAGCGTAGGCGATAATTCACCCCTCCACTTT.